The 21 T cell receptor beta chains in this list originate from one sample, sequenced in a study of early T cells in non-severe SARS-CoV-2 infection (dated by TCRdb to 2020 to 2023). Library preparation used 5' RACE. Instrument used: NextSeq 500. The public reads were run again by TCRdb, first through fastp at Q25 and then through MiXCR, and only productive beta chains were kept. Every distinct CDR3 protein forms one entry, paired with its most common genes and DNA. For this sample there are tens of thousands of distinct CDR3 sequences; about 10% appear just once. Just under 6% of the sample is held by the ten biggest clonotypes. Sequencing used whole blood. The receptor set was obtained from an adult who was a healthcare worker with PCR-confirmed SARS-CoV-2 infection or an uninfected control (not recorded which).

The rearrangement joins TRBV19 to TRBJ2-2; 7 nucleotides align to TRBD1. Germline assignment: CDR1 LNHDA and CDR2 SQIVND (reference sequence). The V and J ends lost 8 bases and 6 bases, in that order; junction bases with no gene match: 15. The CDR3 has 16 amino acids. CDR3 in amino acids: CASSDRTTGGAGELFF. Here the CDR3 DNA reads TGTGCCAGTTCGGACAGGACAACGGGTGGGGCCGGGGAGCTGTTTTTT.

The chain joins TRBV29-1 to TRBJ2-7, with no clear D. The CDR3 has 13 residues. Germline values: CDR1 SQVTM, CDR2 ANQGSEA. Trimming pared 4 bases from V and 0 bases from J, leaving 10 bases between. In nucleotides, the CDR3 is TGCAGCGTTGCGGCGACGGACTCCTACGAGCAGTACTTC. Translated: CSVAATDSYEQYF.

This clonotype was observed at least ten times. The chain has TRBV7-6 and TRBJ2-1, with a tentative D call TRBD2 (6 bases). The germline gives CDR1 SGHVS, CDR2 FNYEAQ. Between the trimmed V and J ends, which lost 3 bases and 4 bases, there was a span of 19 bases. CDR3 size: 17 residues. This chain's CDR3 is CASSFSRRETQYNEQFF. The CDR3 DNA is TGTGCCAGCAGCTTCTCCCGGAGGGAGACCCAGTACAATGAGCAGTTCTTC. Complete variable domain (other parts from reference TRBV7-6 and TRBJ2-1): GAGVSQSPRYKVTKRGQDVALRCDPISGHVSLYWYRQALGQGPEFLTYFNYEAQQDKSGLPNDRFSAERPEGSISTLTIQRTEQRDSAMYRCASSFSRRETQYNEQFFGPGTRLTVL.

The genes are TRBV5-1 and TRBJ2-1; weak D call: TRBD1 (5 bases). V was clipped by 0 bases and J by 3 bases, with 10 bases between them. This CDR3 comprises 15 residues. Germline-derived CDR1 and CDR2 are SGHRS and YFSETQ. CDR3 loop: CASSLVQGSYNEQFF. The CDR3 bases are TGCGCCAGCAGCTTGGTTCAGGGTAGCTACAATGAGCAGTTCTTC.

CDR3 residues: CASSPGQGDTDTQYF. For the CDR3, the DNA is TGTGCCAGCAGCCCGGGACAGGGTGACACAGATACGCAGTATTTT. This chain links TRBV27 with TRBJ2-3, with TRBD1 identical over 9 bases. The CDR3 length is 15 residues. V lost 6 bases and J lost 2; bases outside the gene matches: 6. CDR1 and CDR2 (germline): MNHEY, SMNVEV (reference sequence).

This clonotype showed up many times. The genes are TRBV29-1 and TRBJ2-1; 7 bases match TRBD1. The CDR3 runs 12 residues. Per germline, CDR1 SQVTM and CDR2 ANQGSEA. With V trimmed by 4 bases and J by 8 bases, 5 bases remained unmatched. CDR3 sequence: CSVATGRYEQFF. The CDR3 DNA sequence: TGCAGCGTTGCGACAGGGAGATATGAGCAGTTCTTC.

The CDR3 loop is CASSERTSGYNEQFF. CDR3 nucleotide sequence: TGTGCCAGCAGTGAGCGGACTAGCGGCTACAATGAGCAGTTCTTC. This rearrangement joins TRBV6-4 to TRBJ2-1; 10 bases line up with TRBD2. CDR1 MRHNA and CDR2 SNTAGT come from the germline V gene. V lost 3 bases and J lost 3; bases outside the gene matches: 2. This CDR3 contains 15 residues.

The V call is TRBV12-3 or TRBV12-4, the J call TRBJ2-3, with D hard to call. This CDR3 spans 13 amino acids. The V end was cut by 6 bases, the J end by 6 bases, with 13 bases between. CDR3: CASRTDGPDTQYF. The CDR3, as DNA: TGTGCCAGCAGAACAGACGGACCCGATACGCAGTATTTT.

The gene calls are TRBV2 and TRBJ2-7; 9 nucleotides align to TRBD1. Germline lookup yields CDR1 SNHLY and CDR2 FYNNEI. The CDR3 is made up of 14 amino acids. The V and J ends lost 6 bases and 5 bases, in that order; junction bases with no gene match: 8. In nucleotides, the CDR3 is TGTGCCAGCAGGGACGACAGGGGGGTGAACGAGCAGTACTTC. The encoded protein is CASRDDRGVNEQYF.

This clonotype was seen only a few times. The chain has TRBV7-2 and TRBJ2-2; no firm D call. V lost 3 bases to trimming and J lost 5 bases, with 7 bases between them. The CDR3 has 13 residues. Germline CDR1 reads SGHTA; CDR2 reads FQGNSA. Written as DNA, the CDR3 is TGTGCCAGCAGCTTGAGAATGACCGGGGAGCTGTTTTTT. As protein: CASSLRMTGELFF.

A few counts support this clonotype. V and J are TRBV29-1 and TRBJ2-7; 8 bases map to TRBD1. The CDR3 consists of 15 residues. The germline V gene has CDR1 SQVTM and CDR2 ANQGSEA. With 3 bases clipped from V and 7 bases from J, the junction kept 14 bases outside the gene matches. The CDR3 DNA is TGCAGCGTTGAGAGGAGCGGACAGGGAAGCGGGGAGCAGTACTTC. The encoded protein is CSVERSGQGSGEQYF.

In this sample, this clonotype turned up many times. This chain connects TRBV11-2 to TRBJ2-1; 9 nucleotides agree with TRBD2. Per germline, CDR1 SGHAT and CDR2 FQNNGV. This CDR3 region has 16 residues. The junction had 3 bases not matched to a gene; V was cut back by 1 base and J by 2 bases. The chain's CDR3 is CASSLVAGAPYNEQFF. DNA for the CDR3: TGTGCCAGCAGCTTAGTAGCGGGAGCACCCTACAATGAGCAGTTCTTC.

The chain has TRBV18 and TRBJ1-6; tentative D call: TRBD1 (5 bases). The V end was cut by 1 base, the J end by 10 bases, with 11 bases between. The CDR3 runs 14 residues. Germline values: CDR1 KGHSH, CDR2 LQKENI. The CDR3 spells CASSPQGIESPLHF. In nucleotides, the CDR3 is TGTGCCAGCTCACCACAGGGGATAGAATCACCCCTCCACTTT.

This clonotype was detected ten times or more. The chain uses TRBV9 and TRBJ2-3; 9 bases map to TRBD2. Germline V gene lookup returns CDR1 SGDLS and CDR2 YYNGEE. This CDR3 contains 16 residues. J gave up 2 bases and V 4 bases, and 8 bases lay outside the gene matches. This chain's CDR3 is CASSPNQRGDTDTQYF. The CDR3 DNA is TGTGCCAGCAGCCCCAACCAGCGGGGGGACACAGATACGCAGTATTTT.

The V call is TRBV2, the J call TRBJ1-4, with 7 positions matching TRBD1. The CDR3 is 15 amino acids. The trim removed 6 bases at V and 6 bases at J, leaving 10 bases unmatched. Germline V lookup: CDR1 SNHLY, CDR2 FYNNEI. DNA for the CDR3: TGTGCCAGCAGCTGGCAGGGACAGCCTCATGAAAAACTGTTTTTT. Translating gives CASSWQGQPHEKLFF.

This clonotype appeared many times. The chain joins TRBV20-1 to TRBJ2-1; 12 bases fit TRBD2. This CDR3 comprises 15 residues. Germline lookup yields CDR1 DFQATT and CDR2 SNEGSKA (reference sequence). Germline trimming cut 3 bases from V and 7 bases from J; bases unmatched to any gene: 7. The CDR3, as DNA: TGCAGTGCTAGCGCGACTAGCGGGAGAGCGAATGAGCAGTTCTTC. Translated: CSASATSGRANEQFF.

This rearrangement joins TRBV5-6 to TRBJ2-1; no clear D. V was trimmed by 4 bases and J by 6 bases, leaving 8 bases between them. The CDR3 length is 12 residues. CDR1 is SGHDT and CDR2 is YYEEEE in the germline V gene. The CDR3 region has the DNA TGTGCCAGCAGCCCCTCGTTCAATGAGCAGTTCTTC. This encodes CASSPSFNEQFF.

Only a few counts were recorded for this clonotype. The gene calls are TRBV29-1 and TRBJ2-3, with D maybe TRBD2 (6 bases). This CDR3 comprises 15 residues. Germline V gene sequence: CDR1 SQVTM, CDR2 ANQGSEA. Trimming took off 8 bases at V and 5 bases at J, with 23 bases between the two ends. Here the CDR3 reads CSHPGLAGNGDTQYF. CDR3 in DNA: TGCAGCCACCCCGGACTGGCGGGGAACGGAGATACGCAGTATTTT.

The table lists this clonotype with a few counts. V usage is TRBV7-6 and J usage is TRBJ1-2; D gene uncertain. This CDR3 is built from 13 residues. Per the germline V gene, CDR1 is SGHVS and CDR2 is FNYEAQ. V lost 5 bases, J lost 5 bases, and 12 bases lay in between. Here the CDR3 DNA reads TGTGCCAGCAGCCCTATGTCGACGTATGGCTACACCTTC. This translates into CASSPMSTYGYTF.

The chain links TRBV20-1 to TRBJ2-7, with 7 bases that match TRBD1. Germline V lookup: CDR1 DFQATT, CDR2 SNEGSKA (reference sequence). The CDR3 consists of 12 residues. Trimming removed 2 bases from V and 3 bases from J; junction bases left unmatched: 1. The CDR3 region is CSARRDSYEQYF. The CDR3 region has the DNA TGCAGTGCTAGAAGGGACAGCTACGAGCAGTACTTC.

There are many counts of this clonotype. The rearrangement links TRBV5-4 to TRBJ2-7; D is possibly TRBD1 or TRBD2 (5 bases each). Germline-derived CDR1 and CDR2 are SGHNT and YYREEE (reference sequence). V gave up 5 bases and J gave up 6 bases, with 15 bases separating them. This CDR3 is built from 13 residues. The CDR3 DNA reads as TGTGCCAGCAGGGGATCCGGGGCTCCCGAGCAGTACTTC. This sequence encodes CASRGSGAPEQYF. Variable domain in full (rest from reference TRBV5-4 and TRBJ2-7): ETGVTQSPTHLIKTRGQQVTLRCSSQSGHNTVSWYQQALGQGPQFIFQYYREEENGRGNFPPRFSGLQFPNYSSELNVNALELDDSALYLCASRGSGAPEQYFGPGTRLTVT.